This entry lists 12 T cell receptor beta chains sequenced from one sample in a study of cytomegalovirus exposure and HLA in healthy donors. The PCR contained 60 Vbeta and 13 Jbeta primers. Clones were sequenced by immunoSEQ multiplex PCR, and TCRdb holds only the in-frame ones, with some missing. The sample has about 150,000 clones, 70% to 80% seen once. Sequenced: PBMCs. Receptors were obtained from a man under 40 in good health and CMV-seronegative.

This clone came up a few times. The rearrangement uses TRBV5-6 and TRBJ1-1; 8 positions agree with TRBD1. V dropped 1 base and J dropped 7; count of bases not matched to a gene: 6. CDR1 SGHDT and CDR2 YYEEEE come from the germline V gene. CDR3 length: 14 residues. In nucleotides, the CDR3 is TGTGCCAGCAGCTTGTGGGGCAGGGGGCTTGAAGCTTTCTTT. Its protein product is CASSLWGRGLEAFF.

The chain has TRBV5-1 and TRBJ2-7; 9 nucleotides match TRBD1. The CDR3 totals 16 residues. Germline-derived CDR1 and CDR2 are SGHRS and YFSETQ. The ends lost 3 bases at V and 5 bases at J; junction bases unmatched: 12. Here the CDR3 reads CASSYEPGQGFHEQYF. Written as DNA, the CDR3 is TGCGCCAGCAGCTATGAGCCGGGACAGGGTTTCCACGAGCAGTACTTC.

The V call is TRBV6-1, the J call TRBJ1-2, with 9 bases identical to TRBD1. The CDR3 has 15 amino acids. V dropped 6 bases and J dropped 5; count of bases not matched to a gene: 10. Germline loops: CDR1 MNHNS, CDR2 SASEGT. The CDR3 protein is CASRSGTGFGYGYTF. DNA of the CDR3: TGTGCCAGCAGATCCGGGACAGGGTTCGGGTATGGCTACACCTTC.

The V gene is TRBV5-6, the J gene TRBJ2-7, with 7 bases aligning to TRBD1. The CDR3 spans 15 residues. Germline V gene sequence: CDR1 SGHDT, CDR2 YYEEEE. V was clipped by 4 bases and J by 5 bases; unmatched bases: 12. CDR3 sequence reads: CASSARGGVLHEQYF. CDR3 bases: TGTGCCAGCAGCGCGAGAGGGGGCGTTCTCCACGAGCAGTACTTC.

The chain recombines TRBV5-8 with TRBJ2-5, with TRBD2 identical over 9 bases. Trimming took 4 bases from V and 5 from J; bases not matched to a gene: 6. The CDR3 is 14 amino acids. Germline-derived CDR1 and CDR2 are SGHTS and YDEGEE. This CDR3 reads CASSGGTSRETQYF. The CDR3 DNA reads TGTGCCAGCAGCGGCGGGACTAGCAGGGAGACCCAGTACTTC. The full variable domain, its missing parts supplied by reference TRBV5-8 and TRBJ2-5, is EAGVTQSPTHLIKTRGQQATLRCSPISGHTSVYWYQQALGLGLQFLLWYDEGEERNRGNFPPRFSGRQFPNYSSELNVNALELEDSALYLCASSGGTSRETQYFGPGTRLLVL.

This rearrangement joins TRBV19 to TRBJ1-5, with a weak D call TRBD1 (5 bases). V lost 3 bases and J 3 bases, leaving 15 bases between the germline ends. This CDR3 is 16 amino acids long. Per germline, CDR1 LNHDA and CDR2 SQIVND (reference sequence). The CDR3 loop reads CASSMEGLGYNQPQHF. CDR3 nucleotides: TGTGCCAGTAGTATGGAGGGACTGGGCTACAATCAGCCCCAGCATTTT.

Comment on this clone: Other DNA sequences in the same sample also yield this CDR3. This chain links TRBV5-4 with TRBJ2-2; D is ambiguous. CDR1 is SGHNT, CDR2 YYREEE, per germline (reference sequence). The ends were cut back, 1 base at V and 1 base at J, with 5 bases in the middle. The CDR3 consists of 14 residues. The CDR3 here is CASSLLQNTGELFF. The CDR3 bases are TGTGCCAGCAGCTTGTTACAGAACACCGGGGAGCTGTTTTTT.

This rearrangement joins TRBV7-3 to TRBJ2-5; 10 bases align to TRBD1. J gave up 3 bases and V 5 bases, and 6 bases lay outside the gene matches. This CDR3 contains 15 residues. Germline V gene lookup returns CDR1 SGHTA and CDR2 FQGTGA. CDR3 coding DNA: TGTGCCAGCAGCATCCGACAGGGGGCTAAAGAGACCCAGTACTTC. Protein: CASSIRQGAKETQYF.

The chain has TRBV5-1 and TRBJ2-3, with D possibly TRBD1 on 6 matching bases. Trimming removed 4 bases from V and 6 bases from J, with 6 bases in between. The CDR3 sequence is 11 residues long. Germline CDR1 is SGHRS and CDR2 is YFSETQ. CDR3 bases: TGCGCCAGCAGCAGGGGGGATACGCAGTATTTT. This sequence encodes CASSRGDTQYF.

The chain joins TRBV5-6 to TRBJ1-1; 10 bases are a match to TRBD1. With V trimmed by 2 bases and J by 1 base, 2 bases remained unmatched. CDR1 and CDR2 (germline): SGHDT, YYEEEE. The CDR3 extends over 15 amino acids. In nucleotides, the CDR3 is TGTGCCAGCAGCTTAAGGGACAGGGGGAACACTGAAGCTTTCTTT. Translated: CASSLRDRGNTEAFF. Together with reference TRBV5-6 and TRBJ1-1, the CDR3 gives the full variable domain: DAGVTQSPTHLIKTRGQQVTLRCSPKSGHDTVSWYQQALGQGPQFIFQYYEEEERQRGNFPDRFSGHQFPNYSSELNVNALLLGDSALYLCASSLRDRGNTEAFFGQGTRLTVV.

In DNA form, the CDR3 reads TGTGCCAGCAGTGAGGGACAGCAAGCGAACACTGAAGCTTTCTTT. It yields the protein CASSEGQQANTEAFF. The chain recombines TRBV2 with TRBJ1-1, with 7 bases that match TRBD1. The V segment lost 3 bases and the J segment 1 base; nucleotides outside the gene matches: 5. The CDR3 contains 15 residues. Germline CDR1 reads SNHLY; CDR2 reads FYNNEI.

The chain employs TRBV15 and TRBJ1-1; 7 bases fit TRBD1. The CDR3 totals 15 residues. J was trimmed by 1 base and V by 2 bases; bases with no gene match: 4. Per germline, CDR1 LNHNV and CDR2 YYDKDF (reference sequence). CDR3 bases: TGTGCCACCAGCAGATCACAGGGGCGGAACACTGAAGCTTTCTTT. It encodes CATSRSQGRNTEAFF.